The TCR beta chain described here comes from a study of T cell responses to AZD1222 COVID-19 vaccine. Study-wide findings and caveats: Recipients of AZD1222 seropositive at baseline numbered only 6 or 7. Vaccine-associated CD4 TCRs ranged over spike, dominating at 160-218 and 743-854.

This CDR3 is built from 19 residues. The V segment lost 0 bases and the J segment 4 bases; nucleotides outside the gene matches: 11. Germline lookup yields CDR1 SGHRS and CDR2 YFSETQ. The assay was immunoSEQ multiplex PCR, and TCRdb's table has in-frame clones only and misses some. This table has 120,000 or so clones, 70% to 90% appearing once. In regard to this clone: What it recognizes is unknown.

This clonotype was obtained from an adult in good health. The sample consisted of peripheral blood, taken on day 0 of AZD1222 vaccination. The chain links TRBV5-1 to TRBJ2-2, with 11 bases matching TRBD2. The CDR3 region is CASSLEAGGLAAFTGELFF. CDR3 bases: TGCGCCAGCAGCTTGGAGGCCGGGGGACTAGCGGCTTTCACCGGGGAGCTGTTTTTT.